The clone carrying this T cell receptor (beta chain) came up a few times. The target antigen is unknown. These data are taken from a study of T cell repertoires in cytomegalovirus infection. Study in general: Selection of CMV epitopes for the study included recently identified HLA-C-restricted and well-studied HLA-B-restricted ones. The public TCR beta signatures pointed to both CMV infection and matching HLA type. Study-level results: It was HLA-C-restricted CMV-specific TCR beta clonotypes that dominated the response ex vivo. Individuals carrying CMV plus the relevant HLA were identified by cumulative frequency of public TCR beta families.

CDR1 and CDR2 (germline): MDHEN, SYDVKM. The CDR3 length is 14 residues. The ends were cut back, 6 bases at V and 5 bases at J, with 16 bases in the middle. TCRdb recomputed calls from the reads with MiXCR, one row per CDR3 protein. This sample yields approximately 390,000 distinct CDR3 sequences, of which about 35% are seen a single time; roughly 13% belongs to the top ten. V is TRBV28 and J is TRBJ1-2; maybe TRBD1 (6 bases). Sequenced material: cultured PBMCs, taken from culture after CMV antigen stimulation. The receptor was derived from a human donor in good health (CMV status not recorded). Some clones in this sample may be carry-over from other donors' samples. The CDR3 DNA sequence: TGTGCCAGCAGGCCGCCCCTACAGGGATATGGCTACACCTTC. It is translated as CASRPPLQGYGYTF.